This record concerns one T cell receptor (beta chain) sequence. The data stem from a study of blood T cell repertoires in COVID-19. Study context: From the United States, Italy and Spain came samples of acute and convalescent COVID-19.

CDR1 is SGHRS, CDR2 YFSETQ, per germline. V was clipped by 7 bases and J by 3 bases, with 13 bases between them. CDR3 size: 13 residues. In the original processing: Nucleated cell number was recorded as an estimate derived from reference gene primer amplification. Profiled with immunoSEQ multiplex PCR; TCRdb holds only in-frame clones, not every one. Clone size and V and J calls were adopted from that table, with D and trimming inferred from the DNA. The sample lists over 150,000 clones; 84% were seen once. The sequence was obtained from a human donor in a cohort sampled during active COVID-19. The chain uses TRBV5-1 and TRBJ1-1, with D possibly being TRBD1 (5 bases). The sample was peripheral blood. CDR3 loop: CASGGGFDTEAFF. The CDR3, as DNA: TGCGCCAGCGGCGGGGGTTTTGACACTGAAGCTTTCTTT.